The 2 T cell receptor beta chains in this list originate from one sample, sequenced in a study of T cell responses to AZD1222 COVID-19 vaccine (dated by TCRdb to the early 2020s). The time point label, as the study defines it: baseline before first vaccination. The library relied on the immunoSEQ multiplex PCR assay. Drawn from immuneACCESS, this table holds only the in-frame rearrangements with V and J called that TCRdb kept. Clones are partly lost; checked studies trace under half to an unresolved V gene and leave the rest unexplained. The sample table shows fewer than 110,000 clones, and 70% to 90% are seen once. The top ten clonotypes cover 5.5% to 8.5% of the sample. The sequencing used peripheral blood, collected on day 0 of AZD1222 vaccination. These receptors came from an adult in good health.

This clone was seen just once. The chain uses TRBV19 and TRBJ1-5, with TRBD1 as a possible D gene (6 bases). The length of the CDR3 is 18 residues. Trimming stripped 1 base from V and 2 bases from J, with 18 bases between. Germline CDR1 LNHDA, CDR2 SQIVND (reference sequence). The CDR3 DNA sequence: TGTGCCAGTAGTATAGTCGGACAGACTCTCGTCGGCAATCAGCCCCAGCATTTT. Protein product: CASSIVGQTLVGNQPQHF. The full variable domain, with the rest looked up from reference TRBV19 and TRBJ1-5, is DGGITQSPKYLFRKEGQNVTLSCEQNLNHDAMYWYRQDPGQGLRLIYYSQIVNDFQKGDIAEGYSVSREKKESFPLTVTSAQKNPTAFYLCASSIVGQTLVGNQPQHFGDGTRLSIL.

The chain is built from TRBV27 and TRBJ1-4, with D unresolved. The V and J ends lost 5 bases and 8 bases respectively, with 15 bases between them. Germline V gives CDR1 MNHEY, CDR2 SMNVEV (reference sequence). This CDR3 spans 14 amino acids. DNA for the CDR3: TGTGCCAGCAGTCGCACCCGTCACGGAGAAAAACTGTTTTTT. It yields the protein CASSRTRHGEKLFF.